This passage covers 9 T cell receptor beta chains from one sample sequenced in a study of Ad26.COV2.S vaccination and SARS-CoV-2 variants. Sequenced by immunoSEQ multiplex PCR; TCRdb stores in-frame clones only, minus some. The data show some 300,000 clones, 86% seen once. Treatment of the sample: 19 received Ad26.COV2.S at low or high dose, single or two shots; five or six received placebo; per-sample allocation not given. Day 63 after the first injection of vaccine or placebo was the sampling time. This material consisted of peripheral blood, taken in a trial of Ad26.COV2.S vaccine versus placebo. These receptors originate from a person aged 18 to 59 who received the Ad26.COV2.S COVID-19 vaccine or a placebo.

The rearrangement uses TRBV27 and TRBJ1-6; TRBD1 is a possible D gene (5 bases). V lost 2 bases and J 8 bases, leaving 13 bases between the germline ends. Looked up from germline, CDR1 is MNHEY and CDR2 is SMNVEV (reference sequence). The CDR3 is 15 amino acids. The DNA for the CDR3 is TGTGCCAGCAGTTTAAATCTCCAGGGCTATTCACCCCTCCACTTT. This encodes CASSLNLQGYSPLHF.

The chain couples TRBV5-1 to TRBJ2-7, with unresolved D. Germline CDR1 reads SGHRS; CDR2 reads YFSETQ. The CDR3 loop spans 15 amino acids. Deletions cut 0 bases from V and 3 bases from J, with 13 bases between. As DNA, the CDR3 is TGCGCCAGCAGCTTGGTGGCAGAGTCCTACTACGAGCAGTACTTC. Protein product: CASSLVAESYYEQYF.

This sequence joins TRBV3-1 (or the pseudogene TRBV3-2) and TRBJ1-5; D unclear. This CDR3 has 11 amino acids. CDR1 and CDR2 from the germline V gene are LGHDT and YNNKEL (reference sequence). V was clipped by 1 base and J by 6 bases, with 1 base between them. CDR3 region: CASSQVQPQHF. CDR3 coding DNA: TGTGCCAGCAGCCAAGTTCAGCCCCAGCATTTT.

The V call is TRBV10-3, the J call TRBJ2-3, with 13 bases identical to TRBD2. The CDR3 is 17 residues long. Germline values: CDR1 ENHRY, CDR2 SYGVKD. The V gene end was trimmed by 11 bases and the J gene end by 6 bases; junction bases not matched to a gene: 17. Written as DNA, the CDR3 is TGTGCCGTATCCCGTACTACTAGCGGGGGGGCGAGGGATACGCAGTATTTT. Protein sequence: CAVSRTTSGGARDTQYF.

The chain carries TRBV3-1 (or the pseudogene TRBV3-2) and TRBJ1-1, with D tentatively TRBD1 (5 bases). Germline values: CDR1 LGHDT, CDR2 YNNKEL (reference sequence). V lost 3 bases, J lost 7 bases, and 15 bases lay in between. There are 14 residues in the CDR3. CDR3 nucleotide sequence: TGTGCCAGCAGCCAGGGGGAGACCCGTCATGAAGCTTTCTTT. Its translation: CASSQGETRHEAFF.

The chain links TRBV13 to TRBJ1-1; D gene uncertain. V was pared by 0 bases and J by 1 base, with 9 bases between. The CDR3 is made up of 15 amino acids. Germline CDR1 and CDR2: PRHDT and FYEKMQ (reference sequence). The DNA of the CDR3 is TGTGCCAGCAGCTTAGGCGGGCCCCGGAACACTGAAGCTTTCTTT. This gives the protein CASSLGGPRNTEAFF.

This clone was seen only once. The V call is TRBV5-1, the J call TRBJ2-2, with D possibly being TRBD2 (7 bases). Germline lookup yields CDR1 SGHRS and CDR2 YFSETQ. This CDR3 has 14 amino acids. Trimming removed 5 bases at V and 6 bases at J, with 14 bases between. CDR3 region: CASRRGGAAGELFF. The CDR3 bases are TGCGCCAGCAGAAGGGGGGGCGCCGCCGGGGAGCTGTTTTTT.

The chain combines TRBV30 with TRBJ1-2; D gene unclear. V lost 1 base to trimming and J lost 4 bases, with 7 bases between them. Germline CDR1 and CDR2: GTSNPN and SVGIG (reference sequence). The CDR3 has 12 residues. For the CDR3, the DNA is TGTGCCTGGAGTGCGGCCCGCTATGGCTACACCTTC. Protein sequence: CAWSAARYGYTF.

This chain joins TRBV30 and TRBJ1-4; weak D call: TRBD1 (5 bases). Trimming cost V 0 bases and J 7 bases, with 15 bases left between them. This CDR3 has 15 residues. CDR1 and CDR2 from the germline V gene are GTSNPN and SVGIG (reference sequence). The CDR3 here is CAWSVREGPVEKLFF. In DNA form, the CDR3 reads TGTGCCTGGAGTGTACGGGAGGGGCCTGTTGAAAAACTGTTTTTT.